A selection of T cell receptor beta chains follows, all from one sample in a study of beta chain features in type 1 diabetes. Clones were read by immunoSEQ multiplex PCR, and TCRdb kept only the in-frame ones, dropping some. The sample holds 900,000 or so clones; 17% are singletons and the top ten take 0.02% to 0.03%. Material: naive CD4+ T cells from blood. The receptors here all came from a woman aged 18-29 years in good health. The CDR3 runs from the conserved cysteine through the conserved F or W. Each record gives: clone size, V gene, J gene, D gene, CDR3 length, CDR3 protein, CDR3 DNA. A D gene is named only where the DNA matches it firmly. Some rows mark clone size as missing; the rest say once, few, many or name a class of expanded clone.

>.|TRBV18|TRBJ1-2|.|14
CASSPSRENYGYTF
TGTGCCAGCTCACCGTCCCGGGAGAACTATGGCTACACCTTC
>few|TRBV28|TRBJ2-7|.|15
CASSQVPTGDHEQYF
TGTGCCAGCAGCCAAGTTCCGACAGGCGACCACGAGCAGTACTTC
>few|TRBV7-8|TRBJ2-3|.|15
CASSFYQISTDTQYF
TGTGCCAGCAGCTTTTATCAGATCAGCACAGATACGCAGTATTTT
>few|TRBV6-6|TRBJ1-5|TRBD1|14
CASRGTEGNQPQHF
TGTGCCAGCAGGGGGACAGAGGGCAATCAGCCCCAGCATTTT
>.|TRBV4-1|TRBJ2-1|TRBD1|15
CASSPRDRAYNEQFF
TGCGCCAGCAGCCCCCGGGACAGGGCCTACAATGAGCAGTTCTTC
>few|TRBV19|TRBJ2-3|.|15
CASSRGRRGTDTQYF
TGTGCCAGTAGTAGGGGGCGGCGGGGGACAGATACGCAGTATTTT
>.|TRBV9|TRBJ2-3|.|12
CASSGLTDTQYF
TGTGCCAGCAGCGGTTTAACGGATACGCAGTATTTT
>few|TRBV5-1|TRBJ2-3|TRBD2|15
CASSSGGTSTDTQYF
TGCGCCAGCAGCTCGGGAGGGACCAGCACAGATACGCAGTATTTT
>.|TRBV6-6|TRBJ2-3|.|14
CASSPPGHTDTQYF
TGTGCCAGCAGCCCCCCCGGGCACACAGATACGCAGTATTTT
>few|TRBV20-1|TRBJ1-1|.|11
CSAPPGRVAFF
TGCAGTGCCCCACCCGGTAGGGTGGCTTTCTTT
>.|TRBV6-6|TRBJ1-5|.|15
CASGPHGDGNQPQHF
TGTGCCAGCGGTCCCCACGGCGATGGCAATCAGCCCCAGCATTTT
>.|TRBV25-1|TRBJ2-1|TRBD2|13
CASSEYGTTEQFF
TGTGCCAGCAGTGAATATGGGACTACTGAGCAGTTCTTC
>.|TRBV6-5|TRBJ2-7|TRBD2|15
CASSYSGGSAYEQYF
TGTGCCAGCAGTTACTCTGGCGGGAGCGCCTACGAGCAGTACTTC
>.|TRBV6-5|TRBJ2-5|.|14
CASSSRRNGETQYF
TGTGCCAGCAGTTCGCGGCGGAATGGAGAGACCCAGTACTTC
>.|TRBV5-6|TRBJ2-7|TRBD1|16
CASSYSPGQGGSEQYF
TGTGCCAGCAGCTACTCACCCGGACAGGGAGGTAGCGAGCAGTACTTC
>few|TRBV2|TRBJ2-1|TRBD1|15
CASSVTGQGYNEQFF
TGTGCCAGCAGTGTTACGGGACAGGGGTACAATGAGCAGTTCTTC
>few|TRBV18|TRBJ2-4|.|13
CASSPQGRDVEYF
TGTGCCAGCTCACCACAGGGGCGGGATGTGGAGTACTTC
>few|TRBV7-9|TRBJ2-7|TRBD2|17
CASTTSGLAGAAYEQYF
TGTGCCAGCACCACCTCCGGGCTAGCGGGAGCTGCCTATGAGCAGTACTTC
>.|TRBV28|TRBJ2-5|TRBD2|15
CASRGTSGQQETQYF
TGCGCCAGTCGTGGGACTAGCGGGCAACAAGAGACCCAGTACTTC
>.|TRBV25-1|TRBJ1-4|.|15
CASSEEEGVLEKLFF
TGTGCCAGCAGTGAAGAGGAGGGGGTTCTTGAAAAACTGTTTTTT
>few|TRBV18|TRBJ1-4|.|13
CASSWKTNEKLFF
TGTGCCAGCTCTTGGAAAACTAATGAAAAACTGTTTTTT
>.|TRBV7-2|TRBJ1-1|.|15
CASSLGPAQNTEAFF
TGTGCCAGCAGCTTAGGCCCAGCCCAGAACACTGAAGCTTTCTTT
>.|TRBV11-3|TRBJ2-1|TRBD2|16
CASHIGGGITRNEQFF
TGTGCCAGCCACATTGGGGGAGGGATTACAAGGAATGAGCAGTTCTTC
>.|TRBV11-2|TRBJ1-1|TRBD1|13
CASSLPGQGEVFF
TGTGCCAGCAGCTTACCCGGACAGGGTGAAGTTTTCTTT
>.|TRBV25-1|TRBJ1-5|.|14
CASSPDYSNQPQHF
TGTGCCAGCAGTCCCGACTATAGCAATCAGCCCCAGCATTTT
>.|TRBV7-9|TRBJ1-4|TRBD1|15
CASSYDRGSDEKLFF
TGTGCCAGCAGCTACGACAGGGGATCGGATGAAAAACTGTTTTTT
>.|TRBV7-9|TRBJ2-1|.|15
CASSLDRTFYNEQFF
TGTGCCAGCAGCCTCGACAGGACATTCTACAATGAGCAGTTCTTC
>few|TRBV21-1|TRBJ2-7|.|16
CASSKKGPIRTYEQYF
TGTGCCAGCAGCAAAAAAGGGCCGATACGTACCTACGAGCAGTACTTC
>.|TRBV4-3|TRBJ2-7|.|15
CASSQSQVALDEQYF
TGCGCCAGCAGCCAAAGTCAGGTGGCCCTCGACGAGCAGTACTTC